The T cell receptor beta chain described here comes from a study of long-term antiretroviral therapy in people with HIV. It was version v3.0 of the immunoSEQ assay that was run at survey level. Measured with immunoSEQ multiplex PCR; TCRdb has only the in-frame clones, and not every one. Of 30,000 to 50,000 clones listed, roughly nine tenths were seen once; the top ten hold roughly 4%. Of note for this clone: The antigen is undetermined.

There are 20 residues in the CDR3. Looked up from germline, CDR1 is LNHDA and CDR2 is SQIVND (reference sequence). V dropped 3 bases and J dropped 0 bases, with 21 bases sitting between them. Study-level points and caveats: Clones that had undergone expansion before ART dominated the repertoire at all time points. HIV repertoire CDR3 lengths ranged less widely than those of controls.

The clonotype originates from a woman aged 45 to 65 with HIV. The sequencing here drew on unsorted PBMCs, taken 1.2 years after starting antiretroviral therapy. J is TRBJ2-6 and V is TRBV19; D is possibly TRBD2 (6 bases). Here the CDR3 reads CASSIGSRRASLSGANVLTF. The CDR3 bases are TGTGCCAGTAGTATTGGGTCGCGGAGGGCCTCCCTCTCTGGGGCCAACGTCCTGACTTTC.